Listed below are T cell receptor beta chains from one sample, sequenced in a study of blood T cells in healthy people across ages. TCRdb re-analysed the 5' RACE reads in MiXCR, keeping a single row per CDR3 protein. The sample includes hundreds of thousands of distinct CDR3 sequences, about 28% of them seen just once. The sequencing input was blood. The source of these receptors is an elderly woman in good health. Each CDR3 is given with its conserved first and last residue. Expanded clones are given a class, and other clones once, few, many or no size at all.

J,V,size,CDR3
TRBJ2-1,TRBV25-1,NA,CASSDVGRGDEQFF
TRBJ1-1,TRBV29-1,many,CSAQQIEAFF
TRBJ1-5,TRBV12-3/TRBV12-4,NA,CASSQDGAPNQPQHF
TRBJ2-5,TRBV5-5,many,CASSLAIGAGGGETQYF
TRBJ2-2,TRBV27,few,CASSLESYTGELFF
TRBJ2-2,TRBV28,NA,CASRRTGLTSGELFF
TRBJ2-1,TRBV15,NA,CATRLEGSYNEQFF
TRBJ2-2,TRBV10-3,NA,CAINRDGNTGELFF
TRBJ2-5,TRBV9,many,CASSVAQLGVVETQYF
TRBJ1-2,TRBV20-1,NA,CSAREGQPHYGYTF
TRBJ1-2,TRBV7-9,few,CASSLGGLRAGYTF
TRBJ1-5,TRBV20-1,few,CSARDQDRHSGNQPQHF
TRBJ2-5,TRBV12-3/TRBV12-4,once,CASSDRDTLRETQYF
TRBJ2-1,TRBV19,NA,CASSIPGSYNEQFF
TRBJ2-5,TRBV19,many,CASSSRETPQETQYF
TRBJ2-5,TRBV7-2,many,CASSFSGLKGETQYF